This T cell receptor (beta chain) was obtained from a study of cytomegalovirus exposure and HLA in healthy donors. On the study more broadly: Previous work identified some 120 million unique TCR beta sequences from roughly 170 million T cells.

Concerning this clone: Its target is unknown.

Researchers ran the PCR with 60 Vbeta and 13 Jbeta primers. Profiling relied on immunoSEQ multiplex PCR, and the TCRdb table lists in-frame clones only, not all of them. The table has 200,000 to 250,000 clones, 65% to 85% seen once; the top ten hold over 0.65%. Germline CDR1 is SGHTA and CDR2 is FQGTGA. V lost 2 bases and J 2 bases, leaving 5 bases between the germline ends. The CDR3 runs to 13 residues. General study points: Earlier analysis yielded a pattern in which most TCR beta V segments were productive about 90% or about 30% of the time.

The rearrangement joins TRBV7-3 to TRBJ2-3; a possible D gene is TRBD1 (5 bases). The sample consisted of PBMCs. This clonotype was sampled from a boy aged 2 to 10 in good health and CMV-seronegative. Here the CDR3 reads CASSLGATDTQYF. CDR3 coding DNA: TGTGCCAGCAGCTTAGGGGCCACAGATACGCAGTATTTT.